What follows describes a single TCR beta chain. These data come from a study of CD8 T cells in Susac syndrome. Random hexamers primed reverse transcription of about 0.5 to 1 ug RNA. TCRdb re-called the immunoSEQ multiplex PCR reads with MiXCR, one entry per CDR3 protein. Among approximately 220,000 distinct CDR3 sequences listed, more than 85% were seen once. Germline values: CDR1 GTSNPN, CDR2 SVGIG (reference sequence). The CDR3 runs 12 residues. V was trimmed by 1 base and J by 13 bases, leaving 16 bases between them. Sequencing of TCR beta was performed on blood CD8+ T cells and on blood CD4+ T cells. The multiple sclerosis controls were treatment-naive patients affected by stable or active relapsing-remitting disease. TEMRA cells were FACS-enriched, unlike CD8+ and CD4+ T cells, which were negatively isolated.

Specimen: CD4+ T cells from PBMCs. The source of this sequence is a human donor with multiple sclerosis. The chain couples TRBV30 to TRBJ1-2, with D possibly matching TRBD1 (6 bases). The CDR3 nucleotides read TGTGCCTGGAGTGATGGCAGGGGCCCTTGCACCTTC. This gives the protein CAWSDGRGPCTF.